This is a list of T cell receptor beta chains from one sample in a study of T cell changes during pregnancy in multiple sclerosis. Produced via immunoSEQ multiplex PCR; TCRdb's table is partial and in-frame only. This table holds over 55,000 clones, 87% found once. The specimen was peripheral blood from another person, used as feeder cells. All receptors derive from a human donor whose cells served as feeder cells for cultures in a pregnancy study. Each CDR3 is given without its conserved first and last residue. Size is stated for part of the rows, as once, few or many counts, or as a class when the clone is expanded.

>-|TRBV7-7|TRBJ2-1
ASSRSGSSGNEQF
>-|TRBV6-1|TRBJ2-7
ASSVRLAESYEQY
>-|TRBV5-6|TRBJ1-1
ASSWRTGPNTEAF
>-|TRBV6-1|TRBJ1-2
ASTSRSHEGYGYT
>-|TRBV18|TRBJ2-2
ASSPQGTGELF
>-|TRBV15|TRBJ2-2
ATSRELAGTYRELF
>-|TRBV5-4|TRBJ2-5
ASSLEGTQY
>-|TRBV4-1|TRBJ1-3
ASSQEHFTARSGNTIY
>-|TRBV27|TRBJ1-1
ASSLLFRGGGTEAF
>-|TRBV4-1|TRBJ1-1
ASSQVVGGGKAF
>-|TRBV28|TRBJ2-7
ASSPAGTGVSYEQY
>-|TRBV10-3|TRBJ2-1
AISEPGTGAYNEQF
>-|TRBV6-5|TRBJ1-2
ASSYSGGANYGYT
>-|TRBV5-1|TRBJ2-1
ATSLAGGIDEQF
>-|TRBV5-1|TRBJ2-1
ASSPRLAGGGGEQF
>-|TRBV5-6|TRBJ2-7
ASSSLGQGLDEQY
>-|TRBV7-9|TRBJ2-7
ASSYLTGTGTSGKQY
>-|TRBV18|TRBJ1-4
ASSPDRESTNEKLF
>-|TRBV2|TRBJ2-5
ASSEGRVETQY
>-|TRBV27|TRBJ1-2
ASSRSDSYGYT
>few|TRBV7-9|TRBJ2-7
ASSYSGGPYEQY
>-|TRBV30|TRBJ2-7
AWSRWSGRAHEQY
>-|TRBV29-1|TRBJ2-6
SVPGQGGSGANVLT
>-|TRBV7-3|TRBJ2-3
ASSLGLAAPGTQY
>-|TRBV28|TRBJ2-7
ASGLSGGGYEQY
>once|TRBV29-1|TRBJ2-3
SLQTDTDTQY
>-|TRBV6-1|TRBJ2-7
ASSLDRFSYEQY
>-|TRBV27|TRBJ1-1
ASSPVTGFGYTEAF
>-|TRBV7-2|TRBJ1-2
ASSQSGTGSYGYT
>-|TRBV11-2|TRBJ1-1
ASSLTGPYEAF
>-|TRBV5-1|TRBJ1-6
ASYGPNSPLH
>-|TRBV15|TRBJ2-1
ATSRDIKQGQSYNEQF
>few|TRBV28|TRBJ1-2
ASSLRTLNYGYT
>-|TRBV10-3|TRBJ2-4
AISDGAGGNIQY
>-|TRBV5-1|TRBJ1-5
ASSLGQGGSNQPQH
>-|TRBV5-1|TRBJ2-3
ASSLGASGAGTDTQY
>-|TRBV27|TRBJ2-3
ASSRTGGGTDTQY
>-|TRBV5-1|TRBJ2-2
ASSPGLASTGELF
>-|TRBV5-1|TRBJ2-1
ASSLPSGGSYNEQF
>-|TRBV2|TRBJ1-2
ASRDRERSGYT
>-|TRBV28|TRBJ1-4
ASSLGGADEKLF
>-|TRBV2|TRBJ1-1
ASSVEGTATEAF
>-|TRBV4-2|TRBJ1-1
ASSQGLEGDTEAF
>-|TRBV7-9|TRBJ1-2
ASSFGAVPNYGYT
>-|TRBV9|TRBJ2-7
ASSAGTGSSEDEQY
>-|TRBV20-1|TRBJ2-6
SAIGANVLT
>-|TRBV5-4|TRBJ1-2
ASSLPGGGRSYGYT
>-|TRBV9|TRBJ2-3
ASSGRLAGNVDTQY
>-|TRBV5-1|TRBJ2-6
ASSPGSGANVLT